This T cell receptor (beta chain) was identified in a study of T-cell memory formation after mild COVID-19. Findings of the study overall: SARS-CoV-2 specificity was not confirmed for second-wave clones peaking on day 37.

TCR alpha and TCR beta cDNA libraries carrying sample barcodes and UMIs were produced by 5'RACE using constant-segment primers. A single record per CDR3 protein comes from TCRdb applying MiXCR to the 5' RACE reads. Among about 340,000 distinct CDR3 sequences listed, around a fifth were seen once. As regards this clonotype: What it binds is not known.

This TCR was sampled from a man younger than 30 who had mild COVID-19 (a few samples of this study predate the infection). Cell type and time point are not known. Sequencing was carried out using PBMCs or a T cell subset sorted from them (not recorded which).

As DNA, the CDR3 is TGTGCCAGCAGCGCAGGGGACCGGGAGGTAGAGACCCAGTACTTC. Amino acids: CASSAGDREVETQYF. J is TRBJ2-5 and V is TRBV9, with D perhaps TRBD2 (7 bases). Germline values: CDR1 SGDLS, CDR2 YYNGEE. The CDR3 extends over 15 amino acids. Trimming removed 3 bases at V and 4 bases at J, with 16 bases between.